A single sample gave rise to the 22 T cell receptor beta chains below, sequenced in a study of cytomegalovirus exposure and HLA in healthy donors. Researchers ran the PCR with 60 Vbeta and 13 Jbeta primers. Profiling relied on immunoSEQ multiplex PCR, and the TCRdb table lists in-frame clones only, not all of them. The sample comprises roughly 61,000 clones, about 84% of which are singletons, and roughly 5.6% rests with the top ten. Sequencing input: PBMCs. Receptors originate from a male donor in good health and CMV-seronegative.

This rearrangement joins TRBV19 to TRBJ2-1; D not resolved. The CDR3 consists of 14 residues. Trimming took off 4 bases at V and 3 bases at J, with 10 bases between the two ends. Germline V lookup: CDR1 LNHDA, CDR2 SQIVND (reference sequence). CDR3 coding DNA: TGTGCCAGTAGTAGGAGTTCCATCTACAATGAGCAGTTCTTC. Translated, it gives CASSRSSIYNEQFF. Filled out from reference TRBV19 and TRBJ2-1, the complete variable domain reads DGGITQSPKYLFRKEGQNVTLSCEQNLNHDAMYWYRQDPGQGLRLIYYSQIVNDFQKGDIAEGYSVSREKKESFPLTVTSAQKNPTAFYLCASSRSSIYNEQFFGPGTRLTVL.

This chain connects TRBV30 to TRBJ2-5; D unresolved. The DNA end is a closer match to TRBJ2-7, so the J assignment may be wrong. The germline CDR1 and CDR2 sequences are GTSNPN and SVGIG (reference sequence). This CDR3 has 12 residues. DNA for the CDR3: TGTGCCTGGAGTTTGTCCGGTAACGAGCAGTACTTC. Protein sequence: CAWSLSGNEQYF.

This clone has only a few counts. The chain carries TRBV11-2 and TRBJ1-2; D not certain. The CDR3 covers 13 residues. The V gene lost 5 bases and the J gene lost 8 bases, with 15 bases spanning the gap. The germline gives CDR1 SGHAT, CDR2 FQNNGV. CDR3 DNA: TGTGCCAGCAGCCCGTCCCTAGACCGCGGCTACACCTTC. Encoded protein: CASSPSLDRGYTF. The full variable domain, in which reference TRBV11-2 and TRBJ1-2 provide the parts outside the CDR3, is EAGVAQSPRYKIIEKRQSVAFWCNPISGHATLYWYQQILGQGPKLLIQFQNNGVVDDSQLPKDRFSAERLKGVDSTLKIQPAKLEDSAVYLCASSPSLDRGYTFGSGTRLTVV.

The chain recombines TRBV28 with TRBJ1-6, with D tentatively TRBD1 (5 bases). In germline, CDR1 is MDHEN, CDR2 SYDVKM. CDR3 length equals 14 residues. With 7 bases removed from V and 7 bases from J, the gap between germline ends came to 14 bases. The CDR3 coding sequence is TGTGCCAGCACCCGACAGTTGGGAAATTCACCCCTCCACTTT. Translation: CASTRQLGNSPLHF.

The gene calls are TRBV21-1 and TRBJ1-6. TRBV21-1 is assigned pseudogene status. The length of the CDR3 is 15 residues. The CDR3 is CASSKDVDYNSPLHF. The CDR3 region has the DNA TGTGCCAGCAGCAAAGATGTAGACTATAATTCACCCCTCCACTTT.

The chain couples TRBV7-9 to TRBJ2-3; 13 nucleotides match TRBD2. CDR3 length equals 17 residues. Trimming cost V 5 bases and J 4 bases; bases outside gene matches: 9. Looked up from germline, CDR1 is SEHNR and CDR2 is FQNEAQ (reference sequence). The CDR3 reads CASSRGTSGDDADTQYF. CDR3 coding DNA: TGTGCCAGCAGCCGTGGGACTAGCGGGGACGACGCAGATACGCAGTATTTT. Full variable domain (outside the CDR3, taken from reference TRBV7-9 and TRBJ2-3): DTGVSQNPRHKITKRGQNVTFRCDPISEHNRLYWYRQTLGQGPEFLTYFQNEAQLEKSRLLSDRFSAERPKGSFSTLEIQRTEQGDSAMYLCASSRGTSGDDADTQYFGPGTRLTVL.

The sample holds one count of this clone. The J gene is TRBJ1-1, the V gene TRBV7-2; D ambiguous. Trimming shortened V by 2 bases and J by 0 bases, and 10 bases separated the two germline ends. The CDR3 has 15 amino acids. Germline CDR1 SGHTA, CDR2 FQGNSA. The CDR3 sequence: CASSLSPAVNTEAFF. CDR3 nucleotide sequence: TGTGCCAGCAGCTTAAGTCCAGCGGTGAACACTGAAGCTTTCTTT.

CDR3 protein: CASSQTRGGSTDTQYF. The DNA of the CDR3 is TGCGCCAGCAGCCAGACCAGGGGCGGGAGCACAGATACGCAGTATTTT. This chain uses TRBV4-3 with TRBJ2-3; D is possibly TRBD1 (6 bases). There are 16 residues in the CDR3. Trimming pared 3 bases from V and 0 bases from J, leaving 13 bases between. CDR1 is LGHNA, CDR2 YSLEER, per germline.

The chain joins TRBV10-3 to TRBJ1-3, with 9 positions matching TRBD1. The CDR3 spans 16 residues. Germline values: CDR1 ENHRY, CDR2 SYGVKD. V lost 0 bases, J lost 1 base, and 1 base stayed unmatched. This chain's CDR3 is CAISESDRGSGNTIYF. In nucleotides, the CDR3 is TGTGCCATCAGTGAGTCTGACAGGGGGTCTGGAAACACCATATATTTT.

The rearrangement links TRBV4-2 to TRBJ1-2, with D possibly matching TRBD1 (5 bases). The CDR3 spans 14 residues. Germline CDR1 LGHNA, CDR2 YNFKEQ. With 4 bases removed from V and 8 bases from J, the gap between germline ends came to 17 bases. CDR3 in amino acids: CASSPERGVVGYTF. The CDR3 region has the DNA TGTGCCAGCAGCCCCGAGCGGGGGGTAGTAGGCTACACCTTC.

The V and J genes are TRBV6-1 and TRBJ1-6; TRBD1 is a possible D gene (5 bases). Between the trimmed V and J ends, which lost 0 bases and 6 bases, there was a span of 12 bases. The CDR3 has 16 residues. Germline values: CDR1 MNHNS, CDR2 SASEGT. CDR3 in amino acids: CASSEARQSGNSPLHF. The CDR3 region has the DNA TGTGCCAGCAGTGAAGCGCGACAGTCCGGTAATTCACCCCTCCACTTT.

The V call is TRBV7-3, the J call TRBJ2-6; D possibly corresponds to TRBD1 (6 bases). This CDR3 is 17 amino acids long. The V gene lost 5 bases and the J gene lost 0 bases, with 14 bases spanning the gap. In germline, CDR1 is SGHTA, CDR2 FQGTGA. This chain's CDR3 is CASSETGSSSGANVLTF. In nucleotides, the CDR3 is TGTGCCAGCAGCGAGACAGGCTCGAGCTCTGGGGCCAACGTCCTGACTTTC.

This clone occurred once. One end of the junction is discordant with germline, which a read error may explain. The CDR3 coding sequence is TGTGCTAGCAGCTTAGCGAGCGGGGTAGAGACCCAGTACTTC. Translation: CASSLASGVETQYF. The chain couples TRBV7-7 to TRBJ2-5; 7 bases fit TRBD2. Germline values: CDR1 SSHAT, CDR2 FNYEAQ (reference sequence). There are 14 residues in the CDR3.

The chain combines TRBV7-3 with TRBJ2-1, with TRBD2 identical over 11 bases. This CDR3 spans 15 amino acids. Germline CDR1 SGHTA, CDR2 FQGTGA. Trimming removed 5 bases from V and 6 bases from J; junction bases left unmatched: 6. CDR3 coding DNA: TGTGCCAGCAGCACTACTAGCGGGGGTCCCAATGAGCAGTTCTTC. Translation: CASSTTSGGPNEQFF.

The chain combines TRBV4-3 with TRBJ2-7; possible D gene TRBD2, 5 bases. The CDR3 runs to 15 residues. Germline V gives CDR1 LGHNA, CDR2 YSLEER. The V end lost 1 base, the J end lost 2 bases, and 12 bases lay between the germline ends. The CDR3 is CASSQGRSGPYEQYF. The DNA of the CDR3 is TGCGCCAGCAGCCAAGGGAGGTCAGGTCCCTACGAGCAGTACTTC.

This clone has a handful of counts. V and J are TRBV27 and TRBJ2-2; perhaps TRBD2 as D (5 bases). CDR1 MNHEY and CDR2 SMNVEV come from the germline V gene (reference sequence). The CDR3 runs 17 residues. V gave up 4 bases and J gave up 6 bases, with 21 bases separating them. CDR3 sequence (DNA): TGTGCCAGCAGTTCAGTGGCGGGCGGCGGAGAGGCCGGGGAGCTGTTTTTT. Its translation is CASSSVAGGGEAGELFF.

This clone has only a few counts. The chain joins TRBV10-3 to TRBJ2-1, with TRBD1 matching 8 bases. V lost 7 bases to trimming and J lost 0 bases; unmatched junction nucleotides: 5. The CDR3 totals 15 residues. Germline loops: CDR1 ENHRY, CDR2 SYGVKD. The CDR3 nucleotides are TGTGCCATCAATAACAGGGGGAGCTCCTACAATGAGCAGTTCTTC. Translated: CAINNRGSSYNEQFF.

This chain uses TRBV7-3 with TRBJ2-2; possibly TRBD2 for D (6 bases). CDR1 SGHTA and CDR2 FQGTGA come from the germline V gene. CDR3 length: 14 amino acids. Trimming took off 2 bases at V and 7 bases at J, with 11 bases between the two ends. CDR3 sequence (DNA): TGTGCCAGCAGCTTATTGCAGGGAGGCGGGGAGCTGTTTTTT. This encodes CASSLLQGGGELFF.

The chain is built from TRBV7-6 and TRBJ2-5; D may be TRBD1 (5 bases). The CDR3 consists of 13 residues. Trimming removed 3 bases from V and 5 bases from J, with 10 bases in between. Germline lookup yields CDR1 SGHVS and CDR2 FNYEAQ. CDR3 region: CASSLQGRETQYF. The CDR3, as DNA: TGTGCCAGCAGCTTGCAGGGTCGGGAGACCCAGTACTTC. Based on the CDR3 plus reference TRBV7-6 and TRBJ2-5, the full variable domain is GAGVSQSPRYKVTKRGQDVALRCDPISGHVSLYWYRQALGQGPEFLTYFNYEAQQDKSGLPNDRFSAERPEGSISTLTIQRTEQRDSAMYRCASSLQGRETQYFGPGTRLLVL.

The rearrangement uses TRBV5-4 and TRBJ1-1, with 8 bases lining up with TRBD1. J gave up 4 bases and V 1 base, and 6 bases lay outside the gene matches. The V gene's germline CDR1 is SGHNT and CDR2 YYREEE (reference sequence). The CDR3 has 15 residues. Written as DNA, the CDR3 is TGTGCCAGCAGCTTGCCCCGGACAGGGTTCACTGAAGCTTTCTTT. The encoded protein is CASSLPRTGFTEAFF.

This clone was picked up one time. Compared with germline, one end of the junction differs, possibly owing to a read error. This rearrangement joins TRBV14 to TRBJ1-2, with unresolved D. This CDR3 is 14 amino acids long. Germline V gene data show CDR1 as SGHDN and CDR2 as FVKESK. CDR3 DNA: TGTGCCAGCAGCCAACTCGAGGGAACATCTGGGCCTCCGTTC. It encodes CASSQLEGTSGPPF.

There are a few counts of this clone. V usage is TRBV4-3 and J usage is TRBJ1-3; TRBD1 matches 8 bases. This CDR3 spans 17 amino acids. V gave up 1 base and J gave up 0 bases; unmatched junction bases: 5. Germline V gives CDR1 LGHNA, CDR2 YSLEER. This CDR3 is CASSQAPGGFSGNTIYF. The CDR3 nucleotides are TGCGCCAGCAGCCAAGCCCCAGGGGGCTTCTCTGGAAACACCATATATTTT.